These 20 T cell receptor beta chains were sequenced from one sample in a study of blood T cell repertoires in COVID-19. Clones were read by immunoSEQ multiplex PCR, and TCRdb kept only the in-frame ones, dropping some. The sample yields 240,000 or so clones, roughly 76% seen once. The material sequenced was peripheral blood. The receptor set was obtained from an elderly woman with COVID-19, enrolled during active disease.

The V call is TRBV27, the J call TRBJ1-5, with D perhaps TRBD1 (6 bases). Germline V gene sequence: CDR1 MNHEY, CDR2 SMNVEV (reference sequence). V lost 6 bases to trimming and J lost 3 bases, with 21 bases between them. The CDR3 runs 17 residues. CDR3 protein: CASRNPRRTVLNQPQHF. In DNA form, the CDR3 reads TGTGCCAGCAGAAACCCCAGGCGGACAGTACTCAATCAGCCCCAGCATTTT.

This chain joins TRBV28 and TRBJ1-2; 9 nucleotides line up with TRBD1. V lost 4 bases to trimming and J lost 0 bases; unmatched junction nucleotides: 12. The CDR3 contains 18 residues. CDR1 is MDHEN and CDR2 is SYDVKM in the germline V gene. The CDR3 DNA sequence: TGTGCCAGCAGTTCTCCGGGACAGGGAGAGGGGCCTAACTATGGCTACACCTTC. It translates to CASSSPGQGEGPNYGYTF.

Written as DNA, the CDR3 is TGTGCCAGCAGTGCGGACGGGAACCGGGGTGGCTACACCTTC. Its translation is CASSADGNRGGYTF. This sequence joins TRBV9 and TRBJ1-2; D call uncertain. Trimming took 5 bases from V and 7 from J, leaving 18 bases between them. The CDR3 runs 14 residues. The germline V gene encodes CDR1 SGDLS and CDR2 YYNGEE.

The CDR3 DNA follows: TGTGCCAGCTCACTAACGAGAGGGTTACACGAAGGCTACACCTTC. Protein: CASSLTRGLHEGYTF. The rearrangement joins TRBV18 to TRBJ1-2; D is ambiguous. Germline CDR1 KGHSH, CDR2 LQKENI. Deletions cut 4 bases from V and 8 bases from J, with 20 bases between. The CDR3 contains 15 residues. The full variable domain, completed using reference TRBV18 and TRBJ1-2, is NAGVMQNPRHLVRRRGQEARLRCSPMKGHSHVYWYRQLPEEGLKFMVYLQKENIIDESGMPKERFSAEFPKEGPSILRIQQVVRGDSAAYFCASSLTRGLHEGYTFGSGTRLTVV.

V is TRBV6-4 and J is TRBJ2-2; the match to TRBD1 covers 7 bases. There are 12 residues in the CDR3. Germline loops: CDR1 MRHNA, CDR2 SNTAGT. V shed 8 bases and J 6 bases; nucleotides not matched to a gene: 3. CDR3 region: CASGQVPGELFF. CDR3 nucleotides: TGTGCCAGCGGACAGGTTCCCGGGGAGCTGTTTTTT.

The gene calls are TRBV19 and TRBJ1-5; D is ambiguous. V was shortened by 3 bases and J by 1 base, with 16 bases between the two germline ends. The germline CDR1 and CDR2 sequences are LNHDA and SQIVND (reference sequence). The CDR3 loop spans 17 amino acids. CDR3 DNA sequence: TGTGCCAGTAGTATCGGTTTGTACGAGGGCAGCAATCAGCCCCAGCATTTT. As protein: CASSIGLYEGSNQPQHF.

The chain employs TRBV6-5 and TRBJ2-7, with TRBD2 identical over 13 bases. This CDR3 has 15 residues. Losses at the gene ends were 5 bases for V and 9 bases for J; bases not matched to a gene: 10. Germline lookup yields CDR1 MNHEY and CDR2 SVGAGI. Here the CDR3 reads CASSQTGTSGNVQYF. CDR3 coding DNA: TGTGCCAGCAGTCAAACCGGGACTAGCGGGAACGTGCAGTACTTC.

The chain employs TRBV15 and TRBJ1-2; D is perhaps TRBD1 (5 bases). This CDR3 contains 14 residues. Germline V CDR1 and CDR2: LNHNV, YYDKDF (reference sequence). V lost 0 bases, J lost 6 bases, and 11 bases lay in between. In nucleotides, the CDR3 is TGTGCCACCAGCAGAGACCCTGGGGGGGATGGCTACACCTTC. Its protein is CATSRDPGGDGYTF.

The chain recombines TRBV27 with TRBJ1-1; 7 nucleotides align to TRBD1. CDR1 is MNHEY, CDR2 SMNVEV, per germline (reference sequence). This CDR3 contains 15 residues. V shed 4 bases, J shed 4 bases, and the junction held 9 bases outside the gene matches. As DNA, the CDR3 is TGTGCCAGCAGTTGGGGACAGTCAGGCGGCACTGAAGCTTTCTTT. Its protein is CASSWGQSGGTEAFF.

V gene TRBV27 combines with J gene TRBJ2-7; 8 bases align to TRBD1. This CDR3 comprises 15 residues. Germline CDR1 reads MNHEY; CDR2 reads SMNVEV (reference sequence). With V trimmed by 5 bases and J by 1 base, 7 bases remained unmatched. As DNA, the CDR3 is TGTGCCAGCAGTGCCCCAGGACAGGGTTCCTACGAGCAGTACTTC. It encodes CASSAPGQGSYEQYF.

This chain uses TRBV6-5 with TRBJ2-1, with 11 bases aligning to TRBD2. The junction had 10 bases not matched to a gene; V was cut back by 8 bases and J by 7 bases. The CDR3 loop spans 15 amino acids. Germline V lookup: CDR1 MNHEY, CDR2 SVGAGI. The CDR3 bases are TGTGCCAGCTGCTTAGCGGGGGGGCCTCAAAATGAGCAGTTCTTC. Translation: CASCLAGGPQNEQFF.

The chain joins TRBV5-1 to TRBJ2-6; TRBD1 matches at 7 bases. This CDR3 region has 15 residues. V trimming: 4 bases; J trimming: 6 bases; junction bases outside the gene matches: 7. The germline V gene has CDR1 SGHRS and CDR2 YFSETQ. Here the CDR3 DNA reads TGCGCCAGCAGCCCGACAGGGCTCGAGGCCAACGTCCTGACTTTC. The encoded protein is CASSPTGLEANVLTF.

This chain joins TRBV24-1 and TRBJ2-1; possibly TRBD1 for D (6 bases). The CDR3 length is 13 residues. V was pared by 3 bases and J by 9 bases, with 11 bases between. The germline CDR1 and CDR2 sequences are KGHDR and SFDVKD. The CDR3 coding sequence is TGTGCCACCAGTGATCCCCTCAGGGGTGAGCAGTTCTTC. It yields the protein CATSDPLRGEQFF.

The chain is built from TRBV28 and TRBJ1-1; 8 positions match TRBD1. J was trimmed by 3 bases and V by 7 bases; bases with no gene match: 10. CDR3 size: 15 residues. The germline V gene has CDR1 MDHEN and CDR2 SYDVKM. The CDR3 is CASTGQGQGYTEAFF. CDR3 DNA sequence: TGTGCCAGCACGGGACAAGGACAGGGCTACACTGAAGCTTTCTTT.

The rearrangement links TRBV28 to TRBJ2-1; the match to TRBD2 covers 7 bases. Losses at the gene ends were 4 bases for V and 0 bases for J; bases not matched to a gene: 9. The CDR3 runs 17 residues. CDR1 is MDHEN and CDR2 is SYDVKM in the germline V gene. The CDR3 nucleotides read TGTGCCAGCAGTTGGATAAGGGGACTAACCTCCTACAATGAGCAGTTCTTC. Its protein product is CASSWIRGLTSYNEQFF.

In this sample, this clone turned up once. The J gene is TRBJ2-7, the V gene TRBV3-1 (or the pseudogene TRBV3-2), with D possibly TRBD2 on 6 matching bases. Germline lookup yields CDR1 LGHDT and CDR2 YNNKEL (reference sequence). This CDR3 is 16 amino acids long. V lost 3 bases to trimming and J lost 2 bases, with 17 bases between them. The DNA of the CDR3 is TGTGCCAGCAGCCAGGGCGTACCGGGACTTCCCTACGAGCAGTACTTC. Protein sequence: CASSQGVPGLPYEQYF.

The V call is TRBV14, the J call TRBJ2-1, with D maybe TRBD1 (5 bases). Germline V lookup: CDR1 SGHDN, CDR2 FVKESK. The V end was cut by 1 base, the J end by 14 bases, with 9 bases between. This CDR3 region has 11 residues. The CDR3 region is CASSQGSGKFF. The CDR3 nucleotides are TGTGCCAGCAGCCAAGGATCAGGGAAGTTCTTC.

The chain has TRBV6-4 and TRBJ1-5; 8 bases map to TRBD1. Looked up from germline, CDR1 is MRHNA and CDR2 is SNTAGT. There are 15 residues in the CDR3. The J segment lost 5 bases and the V segment lost 7 bases, leaving 10 bases of the junction unmatched. For the CDR3, the DNA is TGTGCCAGCACCGACGGGACAGGAACCGATCAGCCCCAGCATTTT. Translating gives CASTDGTGTDQPQHF.

The chain recombines TRBV5-5 with TRBJ2-7, with 8 bases that match TRBD2. This CDR3 is 16 amino acids long. With 0 bases clipped from V and 4 bases from J, the junction kept 9 bases outside the gene matches. Germline assignment: CDR1 SGHKS and CDR2 YYEKEE (reference sequence). The CDR3 sequence: CASSLVLGLAGYEQYF. The CDR3 DNA reads TGTGCCAGCAGCTTGGTTCTCGGACTAGCTGGGTACGAGCAGTACTTC.

In DNA form, the CDR3 reads TGCGCCAGCAGCCAAGTCGGGCGGGGGGACACCGGGGAGCTGTTTTTT. Translating it yields CASSQVGRGDTGELFF. The chain recombines TRBV4-1 with TRBJ2-2, with 8 bases matching TRBD2. With 1 base clipped from V and 3 bases from J, the junction kept 4 bases outside the gene matches. The CDR3 runs 16 residues. Germline values: CDR1 MGHRA, CDR2 YSYEKL.